The T cell receptor (beta chain) described here comes from a study of blood T cell repertoires in COVID-19. This clone was recorded a few times. Germline-derived CDR1 and CDR2 are SQVTM and ANQGSEA. This CDR3 has 16 amino acids. The V and J ends lost 4 bases and 3 bases, in that order; junction bases with no gene match: 12. Original data processing: Scientists estimated how many nucleated cells there were by amplifying reference gene primers. The assay was immunoSEQ multiplex PCR, and TCRdb's table has in-frame clones only and misses some. The V and J calls and the clone size are those of that table, but D and trimming were determined from the DNA. The table has 95,000 to 150,000 clones, more than 75% seen once.

The chain couples TRBV29-1 to TRBJ2-7; 10 bases map to TRBD2. The sequence was collected from a human donor in a cohort sampled during active COVID-19. The source material was peripheral blood. The CDR3 DNA follows: TGCAGCGTTGCCCAGGGCACCGGGACTAGCGACTACGAGCAGTACTTC. This gives the protein CSVAQGTGTSDYEQYF.